Listed below are T cell receptor beta chains from one sample, sequenced in a study of shared clonotypes between healthy human individuals. The protocol was immunoSEQ multiplex PCR, while the TCRdb copy is restricted to in-frame clones and leaves out a portion. The sample records roughly 2 million clones, approximately 95% being singletons. The sequencing input was naive CD8+ T cells sorted from blood. The source of these receptors is a man between 18 and 29 years old in good health. Both conserved end residues are part of each CDR3. A D gene is named only where the DNA matches it firmly. The listing skips clone size in some rows; elsewhere it reads once, few, many or a size class.

j_call d_call v_call clone_size cdr3_aa cdr3_nt
TRBJ2-1 TRBD2 TRBV27 - CASSLSSLAGVVHNEQFF TGTGCCAGCAGTTTATCTAGCCTAGCGGGAGTGGTGCACAATGAGCAGTTCTTC
TRBJ2-7 - TRBV5-1 - CASSQTGLSHEQYF TGCGCCAGCAGTCAGACCGGGTTGAGCCACGAGCAGTACTTC
TRBJ1-1 - TRBV11-2 - CASSLYGDTEAFF TGTGCCAGCAGCTTGTACGGGGACACTGAAGCTTTCTTT
TRBJ2-7 TRBD1 TRBV7-9 - CASSLGGQGLMDW TGTGCCAGCAGCTTAGGTGGACAGGGGTTAATGGATTGG
TRBJ2-7 TRBD2 TRBV4-1 - CASSPREGGLAYEQYF TGCGCCAGCAGCCCGAGGGAGGGCGGGTTGGCCTACGAGCAGTACTTC
TRBJ1-6 - TRBV2 - CASSDPGYNSPLHF TGTGCCAGCAGTGACCCGGGTTACAATTCACCCCTCCACTTT
TRBJ2-7 - TRBV19 - CASSIIADGEQYF TGTGCCAGTAGTATAATCGCGGACGGCGAGCAGTACTTC
TRBJ1-2 TRBD1 TRBV7-9 - CASSSGTGNGYTF TGTGCCAGCAGTTCCGGGACAGGGAATGGCTACACCTTC
TRBJ2-7 - TRBV6-1 once CASHRGVDEQYF TGTGCCAGTCACCGGGGAGTTGATGAGCAGTACTTC
TRBJ2-3 - TRBV2 - CASSSPRGGGATDTQYF TGTGCCAGCAGTTCCCCGAGGGGAGGCGGGGCCACAGATACGCAGTATTTT
TRBJ2-5 TRBD2 TRBV9 - CASSDGLVETQYF TGTGCCAGCAGTGACGGACTAGTAGAGACCCAGTACTTC
TRBJ2-7 - TRBV15 - CATSSLQESYEQYF TGTGCCACCAGCAGCCTTCAGGAGTCCTACGAGCAGTACTTC
TRBJ2-3 - TRBV7-9 - CASSFGPDGEGTQYF TGTGCCAGCAGCTTCGGTCCCGACGGCGAGGGTACGCAGTATTTT
TRBJ2-5 TRBD2 TRBV7-9 - CASSAPVTSGQETQYF TGTGCCAGCAGCGCCCCCGTGACTAGCGGGCAAGAGACCCAGTACTTC
TRBJ1-1 - TRBV5-4 - CASSLGLGSMNTEAFF TGTGCCAGCAGCTTGGGACTAGGCAGCATGAACACTGAAGCTTTCTTT
TRBJ2-7 TRBD1 TRBV19 - CASSIGTGIPNEQYF TGTGCCAGTAGTATCGGGACAGGAATTCCCAACGAGCAGTACTTC
TRBJ1-6 TRBD1 TRBV5-4 - CASSREGTGVSPLHF TGTGCCAGCAGCCGGGAGGGGACAGGGGTGTCACCCCTCCACTTT
TRBJ2-1 - TRBV7-9 - CASSLLGLSPNEQFF TGTGCCAGCAGCTTATTAGGACTTTCACCGAATGAGCAGTTCTTC
TRBJ1-4 - TRBV28 - CASSLVGGDEKLFF TGTGCCAGCAGTTTAGTGGGGGGCGATGAAAAACTGTTTTTT
TRBJ1-1 - TRBV6-5 - CASSYSGGTEAFF TGTGCCAGCAGTTACTCTGGGGGCACTGAAGCTTTCTTT
TRBJ1-1 TRBD1 TRBV25-1 few CASSEYVTGSNTEAFF TGTGCCAGCAGTGAATATGTGACAGGGTCAAACACTGAAGCTTTCTTT
TRBJ2-1 TRBD2 TRBV2 - CASSHASTSGSYNEQFF TGTGCCAGCAGCCACGCCTCGACTAGCGGTTCCTACAATGAGCAGTTCTTC
TRBJ2-1 - TRBV6-5 - CASSSLEAVDEQFF TGTGCCAGCAGTTCTCTAGAAGCGGTCGATGAGCAGTTCTTC
TRBJ2-7 - TRBV27 - CASSSRQPYIPYEQYF TGTGCCAGCAGTTCGCGACAGCCTTATATCCCCTACGAGCAGTACTTC
TRBJ2-1 - TRBV5-5 - CASSWAGSYNEQFF TGTGCCAGCAGCTGGGCAGGGTCCTACAATGAGCAGTTCTTC
TRBJ1-6 - TRBV27 few CASSFGGQGNPPLHF TGTGCCAGCAGTTTTGGAGGGCAGGGTAACCCACCCCTCCACTTT
TRBJ1-1 TRBD1 TRBV11-2 - CASNPRQGDTEAFF TGTGCCAGCAACCCAAGACAGGGGGACACTGAAGCTTTCTTT
TRBJ2-7 - TRBV29-1 - CSVDVDYEQYF TGCAGCGTTGATGTGGATTACGAGCAGTACTTC
TRBJ1-5 - TRBV4-1 - CASSQDPVAYSNQPQHF TGCGCCAGCAGCCAAGATCCTGTGGCGTATAGCAATCAGCCCCAGCATTTT
TRBJ2-7 - TRBV10-3 - CAISGGLDLTEQYF TGTGCCATCAGTGGGGGACTTGATCTAACCGAGCAGTACTTC
TRBJ2-7 - TRBV7-2 - CASSLAMGAEQYF TGTGCCAGCAGCTTAGCCATGGGAGCCGAGCAGTACTTC
TRBJ1-2 - TRBV7-9 - CASSLALGAGYGYTF TGTGCCAGCAGCTTGGCTTTGGGGGCAGGATATGGCTACACCTTC
TRBJ2-1 - TRBV10-1 - CAASRQGSDEQFF TGCGCCGCCTCCAGGCAGGGTAGCGATGAGCAGTTCTTC
TRBJ2-2 TRBD2 TRBV9 - CASSEGLAGTGELFF TGTGCCAGCAGCGAGGGACTAGCGGGGACCGGGGAGCTGTTTTTT
TRBJ2-3 - TRBV27 - CASSFFSGADTQYF TGTGCCAGCAGTTTTTTTTCGGGAGCCGATACGCAGTATTTT
TRBJ1-2 TRBD1 TRBV4-3 - CASSQTGGADGYTF TGCGCCAGCAGCCAGACAGGGGGCGCAGATGGCTACACCTTC
TRBJ2-4 TRBD1 TRBV7-9 - CASSLGTGGAKNIQYF TGTGCCAGCAGCCTAGGGACAGGGGGAGCCAAAAACATTCAGTACTTC
TRBJ2-7 TRBD1 TRBV4-2 - CASSQDGRTGTFF TGTGCCAGCAGCCAAGATGGCAGGACAGGGACTTTTTTC
TRBJ2-7 - TRBV27 - CASSFEGAGSTYEQYF TGTGCCAGCAGTTTTGAAGGGGCTGGAAGTACCTACGAGCAGTACTTC
TRBJ1-1 - TRBV19 - CASSIREWDTEAFF TGTGCCAGTAGTATAAGGGAATGGGACACTGAAGCTTTCTTT
TRBJ2-3 - TRBV11-2 - CASSLDGEGTDTQYF TGTGCCAGCAGCTTAGACGGGGAAGGCACAGATACGCAGTATTTT
TRBJ2-5 - TRBV15 - CATSRRFEGETQYF TGTGCCACCAGCAGACGCTTCGAAGGGGAGACCCAGTACTTC
TRBJ2-7 - TRBV11-2 - CASSLDSSYEQYF TGTGCCAGCAGCTTAGACAGCTCCTACGAGCAGTACTTC
TRBJ2-6 - TRBV21-1 - CASSKARRQHHSGANVLTF TGTGCCAGCAGCAAAGCGCGCCGACAGCATCACTCTGGGGCCAACGTCCTGACTTTC
TRBJ1-1 - TRBV7-9 - CASRFMVNSGLGTEAFF TGTGCCAGCAGATTTATGGTAAACTCGGGGCTGGGCACTGAAGCTTTCTTT
TRBJ2-1 - TRBV4-3 once CASSLAGQSYNEQFF TGCGCCAGCAGCCTCGCGGGACAATCCTACAATGAGCAGTTCTTC
TRBJ1-1 TRBD1 TRBV7-9 - CASSPTGGGVHTEAFF TGTGCCAGCAGCCCAACAGGGGGAGGGGTTCACACTGAAGCTTTCTTT
TRBJ2-5 TRBD2 TRBV6-5 - CASSYYRGSEQETQYF TGTGCCAGCAGTTACTATCGCGGGAGCGAGCAGGAGACCCAGTACTTC